The entry that follows covers one TCR beta chain sequence. The antigen is not known. The protocol was immunoSEQ multiplex PCR, while the TCRdb copy is restricted to in-frame clones and leaves out a portion. The sample has about 88,000 clones, around 72% seen once. Receiving focal radiation plus CTLA-4 blockade with ipilimumab were patients who had chemo-refractory metastatic non-small-cell lung cancer. This sample stems from a study of radiotherapy plus CTLA-4 blockade in lung cancer. V was shortened by 4 bases and J by 4 bases, with 10 bases between the two germline ends. CDR3 length: 13 amino acids. Germline CDR1 reads LNHDA; CDR2 reads SQIVND (reference sequence). Broader study findings: The authors reported that early blood T cell clone dynamics, with interferon-beta, best predicted response. Expansion of tumor-derived TCR clones was observed in blood after radiotherapy plus ipilimumab.

The sequencing here drew on peripheral blood, taken from a patient treated with radiotherapy plus ipilimumab. The rearrangement links TRBV19 to TRBJ1-2, with TRBD1 as a possible D gene (5 bases). This sequence originates from a human donor with non-small cell lung cancer that progressed on radiotherapy plus ipilimumab. The CDR3 coding sequence is TGTGCCAGTAGTAGAGGGGCGCGCTATGGCTACACCTTC. Residues: CASSRGARYGYTF.